Reported below is one T cell receptor beta chain. Authors' analysis steps: Reference gene primer amplification gave estimated nucleated cell counts. TCRdb's table, derived via immunoSEQ multiplex PCR, lists solely in-frame clones and lacks some. D and trimming come from the DNA, and the V and J calls and clone size come from that table. The data show roughly 410,000 clones, around 87% seen once. The CDR3 covers 15 residues. The germline V gene has CDR1 LNHNV and CDR2 YYDKDF (reference sequence). The germline V and J ends were trimmed by 0 bases and 3 bases, with 9 bases remaining between them. This specimen comes from a study of blood T cell repertoires in COVID-19. Study information: T cells, B-cell-depleted T cells, or PBMCs supplied cDNA or gDNA.

Seattle participants joined during active infection and were tracked over time. The TCR was taken from a woman in her sixties or seventies with COVID-19, enrolled during active disease. The chain recombines TRBV15 with TRBJ1-5, with D hard to call. Sequences were obtained from peripheral blood. The CDR3 loop is CATSRDRQVNQPQHF. For the CDR3, the DNA is TGTGCCACCAGCAGAGATCGACAAGTCAATCAGCCCCAGCATTTT. Supplemented by reference TRBV15 and TRBJ1-5, the full variable domain reads DAMVIQNPRYQVTQFGKPVTLSCSQTLNHNVMYWYQQKSSQAPKLLFHYYDKDFNNEADTPDNFQSRRPNTSFCFLDIRSPGLGDTAMYLCATSRDRQVNQPQHFGDGTRLSIL.